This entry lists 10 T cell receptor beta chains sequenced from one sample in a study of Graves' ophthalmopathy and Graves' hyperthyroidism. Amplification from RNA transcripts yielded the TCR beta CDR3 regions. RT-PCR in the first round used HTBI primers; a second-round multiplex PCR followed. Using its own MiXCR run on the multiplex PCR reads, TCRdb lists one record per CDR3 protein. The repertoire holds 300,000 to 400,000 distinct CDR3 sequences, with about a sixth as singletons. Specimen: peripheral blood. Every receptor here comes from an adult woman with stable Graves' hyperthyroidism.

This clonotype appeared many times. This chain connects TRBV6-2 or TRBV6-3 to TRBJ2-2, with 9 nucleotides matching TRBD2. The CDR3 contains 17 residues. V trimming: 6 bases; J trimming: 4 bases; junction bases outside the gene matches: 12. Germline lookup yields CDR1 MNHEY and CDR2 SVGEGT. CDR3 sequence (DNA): TGTGCCAGCAGCCACGGGACGCTAGCGGGGTTCACCGGGGAGCTGTTTTTT. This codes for CASSHGTLAGFTGELFF.

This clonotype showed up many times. The CDR3 DNA sequence: TGTGCCAGCAGCGGATCCGGGACAGGGGGTTCACCCCTCCACTTT. Protein product: CASSGSGTGGSPLHF. The chain joins TRBV7-9 to TRBJ1-6; 11 nucleotides line up with TRBD1. Per the germline V gene, CDR1 is SEHNR and CDR2 is FQNEAQ (reference sequence). The CDR3 sequence is 15 residues long. Trimming removed 5 bases from V and 9 bases from J; junction bases left unmatched: 6.

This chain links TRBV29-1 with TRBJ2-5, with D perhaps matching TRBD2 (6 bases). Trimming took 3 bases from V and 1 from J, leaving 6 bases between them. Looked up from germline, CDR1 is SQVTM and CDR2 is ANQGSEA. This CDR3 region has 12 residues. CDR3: CSVDGGQETQYF. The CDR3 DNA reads TGCAGCGTTGACGGGGGCCAAGAGACCCAGTACTTC.

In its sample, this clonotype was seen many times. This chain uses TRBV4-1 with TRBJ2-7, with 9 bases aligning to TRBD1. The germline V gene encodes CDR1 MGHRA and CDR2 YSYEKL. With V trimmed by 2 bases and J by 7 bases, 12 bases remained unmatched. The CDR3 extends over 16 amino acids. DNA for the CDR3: TGCGCCAGCAGCCAATTTACGGGACAGGGTGGCCGAGAGCAGTACTTC. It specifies CASSQFTGQGGREQYF.

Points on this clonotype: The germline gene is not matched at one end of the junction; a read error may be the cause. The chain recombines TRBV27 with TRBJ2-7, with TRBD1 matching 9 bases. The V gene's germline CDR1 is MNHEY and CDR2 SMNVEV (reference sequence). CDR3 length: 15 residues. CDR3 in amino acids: CASSSQGQGYYEQHF. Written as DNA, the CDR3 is TGTGCCAGCAGTTCCCAGGGACAGGGTTATTACGAGCAGCACTTC.

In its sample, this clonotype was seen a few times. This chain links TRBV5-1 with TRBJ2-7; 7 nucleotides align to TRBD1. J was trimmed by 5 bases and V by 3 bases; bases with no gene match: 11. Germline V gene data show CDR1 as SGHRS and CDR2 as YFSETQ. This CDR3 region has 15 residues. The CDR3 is CASSSLSDRSDEQYF. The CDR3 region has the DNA TGCGCCAGCAGCTCCCTATCGGACAGGTCGGACGAGCAGTACTTC.

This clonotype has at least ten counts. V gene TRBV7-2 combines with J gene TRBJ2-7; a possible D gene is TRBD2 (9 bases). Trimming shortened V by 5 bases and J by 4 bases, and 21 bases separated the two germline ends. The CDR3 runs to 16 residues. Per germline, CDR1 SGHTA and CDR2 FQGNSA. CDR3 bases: TGTGCCAGCAGCCCAGGGGGCGGGGGGGCGAGGTACGAGCAGTACTTC. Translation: CASSPGGGGARYEQYF.

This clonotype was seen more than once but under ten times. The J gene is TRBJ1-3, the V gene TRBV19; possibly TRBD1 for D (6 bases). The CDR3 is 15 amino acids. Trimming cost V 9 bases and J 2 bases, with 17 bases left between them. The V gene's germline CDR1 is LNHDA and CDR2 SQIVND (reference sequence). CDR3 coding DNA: TGTGCCAGCAGCGAGCGGGGGGCGGCTGGAAACACCATATATTTT. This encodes CASSERGAAGNTIYF. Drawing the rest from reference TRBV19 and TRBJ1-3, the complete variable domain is DGGITQSPKYLFRKEGQNVTLSCEQNLNHDAMYWYRQDPGQGLRLIYYSQIVNDFQKGDIAEGYSVSREKKESFPLTVTSAQKNPTAFYLCASSERGAAGNTIYFGEGSWLTVV.

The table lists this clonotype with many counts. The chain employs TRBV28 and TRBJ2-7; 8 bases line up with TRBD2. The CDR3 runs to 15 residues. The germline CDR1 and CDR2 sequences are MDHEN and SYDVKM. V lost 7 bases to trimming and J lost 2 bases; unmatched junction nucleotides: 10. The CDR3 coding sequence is TGTGCCAGCAACCCGACTAGCGAAATTCCCTACGAGCAGTACTTC. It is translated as CASNPTSEIPYEQYF.

The CDR3 coding sequence is TGTGCCAGTAGGATGCGATTTAGCTCCTACGAGCAGTACTTC. The encoded protein is CASRMRFSSYEQYF. The J gene is TRBJ2-7, the V gene TRBV2; no clear D gene. The germline V gene has CDR1 SNHLY and CDR2 FYNNEI. The CDR3 is made up of 14 amino acids. V shed 9 bases and J shed 0 bases, with 15 bases lying between them.